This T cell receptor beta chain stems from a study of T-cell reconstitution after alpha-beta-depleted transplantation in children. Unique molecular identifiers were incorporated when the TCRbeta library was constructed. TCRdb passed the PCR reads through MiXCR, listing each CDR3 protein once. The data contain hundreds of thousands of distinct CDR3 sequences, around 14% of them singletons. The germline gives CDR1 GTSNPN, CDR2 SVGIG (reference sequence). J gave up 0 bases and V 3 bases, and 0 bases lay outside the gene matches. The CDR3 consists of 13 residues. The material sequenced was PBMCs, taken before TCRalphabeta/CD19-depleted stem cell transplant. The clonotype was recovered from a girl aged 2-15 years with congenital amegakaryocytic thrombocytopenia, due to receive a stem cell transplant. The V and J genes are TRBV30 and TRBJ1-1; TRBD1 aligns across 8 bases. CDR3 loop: CAWRQGVNTEAFF. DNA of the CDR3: TGTGCCTGGAGACAGGGGGTGAACACTGAAGCTTTCTTT.